The entry below describes one TCR beta chain. This clonotype was seen ten or more times. It has no known antigen specificity. Qualities for individual bases were not recorded, and no much larger clone is one base off. This sample was included in a study of T-cell memory formation after mild COVID-19 (dated by TCRdb to the early 2020s). At the level of the whole study: TCR sequence clusters from the two donors were found to be largely donor specific. T-cell clones expanding and contracting after mild COVID-19 in two donors were tracked by longitudinal TCRalpha and TCRbeta repertoire sequencing. Two young, previously healthy adult volunteers made up the cohort, one male and one female.

The instrument given in TCRdb is Illumina NovaSeq 6000. TCRalpha and TCRbeta cDNA libraries were built by 5'RACE with constant-segment primers, adding sample barcodes and unique molecular identifiers. RNA was extracted from every sample with Trizol reagent. Amplification of the libraries took two PCR steps, and the second step added a second sample barcode plus Illumina TruSeq adapters. Sequencing of libraries was performed on an Illumina NovaSeq with 2 x 150 bp paired-end reads. As for the authors' bioinformatics: Demultiplexing of reads and collapsing into UMI-guided consensus sequences were performed with migec v1.2.7. With mixcr v2.1.11, UMI consensuses were aligned to TRA and TRB V and J templates and assembled into clonotypes. Expanded or contracted clonotypes were those called significant by both edgeR and NoisET, with noise models trained on biological replicates. For edgeR calls, the thresholds were a false discovery rate-adjusted p below 0.01 and a log2 fold-change of 1. As an exploratory analysis of dynamics, max-normalized trajectories of the 1000 most abundant clonotypes were examined by PCA with hierarchical clustering. Each responding clone was given a CD4 or CD8 phenotype based on the CD4+ and CD8+ repertoires, which had been sequenced separately. Clones were called with MiXCR by TCRdb after fastp trimmed the public reads at Q25, and only in-frame beta chains were retained. Every distinct CDR3 protein forms one entry, paired with its most common genes and DNA. The V and J calls follow TCRdb's processing rather than the paper's. The sample table contains roughly 500,000 distinct CDR3 sequences; only one count was recorded for just over 20% of them. Together, the top ten hold about an eighth of the sample.

Beyond this particular receptor, the publication reports: Contracting CD4+ clones were located mainly in the CM and EM memory subsets, whereas CD8+ clones were found to be enriched in EMRA. The study covered only a couple of mild cases, and larger cohorts including severe cases with pre-infection samples were considered necessary. Whether the second-wave clones peaking on day 37 were SARS-CoV-2 specific was not confirmed. Some responding clones were detected in pre-infection memory, which suggested that pre-existing cross-reactive memory T cells had joined the SARS-CoV-2 response. Clones contracting from day 15 to 85 had balanced CD4/CD8 phenotypes, while a second wave expanding from day 15 to 37 was biased towards CD4+.

Ficoll-Paque density gradient centrifugation was the method used to isolate PBMCs. Reading from cysteine to phenylalanine, the CDR3 counts 15 amino acids. The sequence is cut down to CDR3 DNA, 45 bases in frame from base 1. Unmatched junction bases come to 8, with V trimmed by 3 bases and J by 5 bases. From the germline V gene, CDR1 is SGHRS and CDR2 is YFSETQ. The rearrangement joined TRBV5-1 to TRBJ2-5, with 9 junctional bases fitting TRBD1. This TCR was sampled from an adult woman who had mild COVID-19 (a few samples of this study predate the infection). The sample titles of this study are shuffled in the database, so cell type and time point are left out; the donor was told from shared clones. Input material: PBMCs or a T cell subset sorted from them (not recorded which). The sequence in DNA is TGCGCCAGCAGCTCAAACAGGGGGCAGGTGGAGACCCAGTACTTC. Its protein is CASSSNRGQVETQYF.